This T cell receptor beta chain is from a study of blood T cell repertoires in COVID-19. Study at large: Italy, Spain and the United States were the sources of the convalescent and acute COVID-19 samples.

This CDR3 comprises 15 residues. Germline trimming cut 3 bases from V and 2 bases from J; bases unmatched to any gene: 5. CDR1 and CDR2 from the germline V gene are SGHVS and FQNEAQ. As originally analysed: For nucleated cells, counts were estimated from reference gene primer amplification. Using immunoSEQ multiplex PCR, the repertoire was profiled, and TCRdb retains in-frame clones only, with some absent. V, J and clone size were drawn from that table, and D and trimming were deduced from the DNA. The table includes 100,000 or so clones, almost 80% detected once. This clone was seen once. This receptor was obtained from a man aged 70-80 years with active or convalescent COVID-19. V gene TRBV7-8 combines with J gene TRBJ2-7; 9 positions agree with TRBD1. Sequencing was carried out using peripheral blood. The CDR3 DNA is TGTGCCAGCAGCTTGGGGACAGGGTCCCCCTACGAGCAGTACTTC. Encoded protein: CASSLGTGSPYEQYF.